This TCR beta chain was recovered during a study of Ad26.COV2.S vaccination and SARS-CoV-2 variants (dated by TCRdb to about 2021). A note on the overall study: Donors in the vaccine arm were drawn from COV1001, a multicentre, randomized, double-blind, placebo-controlled phase I-IIa trial testing Ad26.COV2.S in healthy adults. A total of roughly 32 samples were included in the TCR-sequenced set, comprising roughly 20 Ad26.COV2.S vaccine recipients, 5 placebo recipients and 8 SARS-CoV-2 convalescent individuals. Sequencing of the TCRbeta repertoire served to evaluate the specificity and breadth of SARS-CoV-2-reactive T cell receptors following Ad26.COV2.S vaccination. Participants in the trial were split at random into five groups of five each, receiving low-dose or high-dose Ad26.COV2.S once or twice, or else placebo on both occasions. Dosing of Ad26.COV2.S was intramuscular, at either 5x10^10 or 1x10^11 viral particles, delivered as one shot or as two shots spaced 56 days apart. Blinding of investigators to trial group allocation was maintained during experiments and outcome assessment. What the research found in general, with its limitations: Non-spike TCR breadth was comparable between vaccine and placebo recipients, consistent with the vaccine containing only spike. Higher spike-specific TCR breadth was observed in Ad26.COV2.S recipients than in placebo recipients (P = 0.0014). The study lacked the statistical power to compare responses across vaccine doses or regimens. Substantial breadth of spike-specific CD8+ and CD4+ T cell responses was reported after vaccination. According to the authors, total T cell responses may have been underestimated by the TCR breadth and depth analyses.

A note on this clone: The antigen it recognizes is unknown. No much larger clonotype is one base removed from it; base qualities were not supplied.

The CDR1 and CDR2 encoded by the germline V gene are MDHEN and SYDVKM. Spanning cysteine to phenylalanine, the CDR3 consists of 13 amino acids. The entry retains the CDR3 DNA only, 39 bases that are in frame from base 1. V and J are truncated by 6 bases and 7 bases respectively, leaving an intervening sequence of 13 bases. The immunoSEQ Assay was the method used to sequence TCRbeta CDR3 regions. After extraction, genomic DNA underwent amplification by bias-controlled multiplex PCR, followed by high-throughput sequencing. The paper's data handling went like this. To quantify the absolute abundance of each unique TCRbeta CDR3 region, sequences were collapsed and filtered. T cell fraction was estimated by normalizing TCRbeta template counts to usable DNA, which was measured by amplifying reference genes present in all nucleated cells. Repertoire TCRs were annotated as SARS-CoV-2-specific by exact matching of V gene, CDR3 amino acid sequence and J gene to a known reactive TCR set. The reference SARS-CoV-2 TCR set was derived from MIRA and filtered for enrichment in COVID-19-positive ImmuneCODE repertoires, a step that removed public or cross-reactive TCRs. Using the MIRA antigens, annotated TCRs were further analysed by specific ORF or by position within an ORF. Breadth was defined as annotated unique rearrangements over total unique productive rearrangements; depth was the summed frequency of those rearrangements. Group comparisons of TCR breadth used two-sided Wilcoxon rank-sum tests. Imported from immuneACCESS, the table was reduced by TCRdb to in-frame sequences with V and J called. These copies leave out some clones; in studies compared against another copy, an unresolved V gene accounts for under half, and the cause of the remainder is not known. Clone size and the V and J calls come from that table; the DNA yielded D and trimming. In this sample the table shows about 420,000 clones, roughly 88% of which occur a single time. 3.6% of the sample goes to the ten largest clones.

This specimen's treatment or condition label, per the study, means: 15 to 20 received Ad26.COV2.S at low or high dose, single or two shots; five or six received placebo; per-sample allocation not given. For vaccine and placebo recipients, the sequenced repertoires came from samples collected on day 63 after the first injection. Cohort 1b enrolled about 25 adults aged 18-55 years at a single site in Boston, USA, between 29 July and 7 August 2020. Ad26.COV2.S consisted of a replication-incompetent adenovirus type 26 vector by which a prefusion-stabilized SARS-CoV-2 spike protein from the original Wuhan strain was expressed.

Sequencing used peripheral blood, obtained in a trial of Ad26.COV2.S vaccine versus placebo. This receptor was taken from a person aged 18-65 years who received the Ad26.COV2.S COVID-19 vaccine or a placebo. The sequence is built from TRBV28 and TRBJ1-5; 5 matching bases give a weak D call of TRBD1. This receptor has the CDR3 CASRQPGTQPQHF. The DNA reads TGTGCCAGCAGGCAACCAGGGACCCAGCCCCAGCATTTT. With all but the CDR3 taken from the reference TRBV28 and TRBJ1-5 genes, the full variable domain is: DVKVTQSSRYLVKRTGEKVFLECVQDMDHENMFWYRQDPGLGLRLIYFSYDVKMKEKGDIPEGYSVSREKKERFSLILESASTNQTSMYLCASRQPGTQPQHFGDGTRLSIL.